This T cell receptor beta chain is from a study of shared clonotypes between healthy human individuals. The naive CD8 fraction comprised CD45RO-negative cells positively selected for CCR7 and excluded terminally differentiated effector memory CD45RA+ cells. Method: immunoSEQ multiplex PCR; TCRdb's copy keeps in-frame clones and lacks some. The sample records approximately 2,000,000 clones, approximately 92% being singletons. Germline CDR1 reads LNHDA; CDR2 reads SQIVND (reference sequence). The CDR3 is 21 amino acids. Trimming cost V 1 base and J 5 bases; bases outside gene matches: 20. This chain links TRBV19 with TRBJ2-2, with 9 nucleotides matching TRBD1. This receptor was identified in a man between 18 and 35 years old in good health. Some clones in this sample may be carry-over from other donors' samples. The sequenced sample consisted of naive CD8+ T cells from PBMCs. This CDR3 reads CASSIGAGTGLVAEGTGELFF. CDR3 nucleotide sequence: TGTGCCAGTAGTATAGGGGCGGGGACAGGGCTTGTAGCGGAGGGGACCGGGGAGCTGTTTTTT.